One T cell receptor beta chain is described in this entry. Its antigen remains unidentified. It has no much larger one-base neighbor in the sample; base qualities were not kept. The collaborating institutions used their own protocols to collect whole blood in K2EDTA tubes. For TCRbeta analysis, collaborator samples were shipped as frozen whole blood, as isolated PBMCs, or as DNA extracted from either sample type. The entry originates in a study of blood T cell repertoires in COVID-19 (TCRdb year 2020). Some background on the complete study: Samples covering the acute and convalescent phases of COVID-19 were provided by collaborators in the United States, Italy and Spain. The repertoires were made available in a free public database intended to serve as a resource for research on the immune response to SARS-CoV-2. Subjects who had been exposed to COVID-19, were actively infected with it, or had recovered from it provided the deeply sampled blood TCRbeta repertoires that made up the dataset. The material from the prospective study consisted of cDNA or gDNA derived from T cells, B-cell-depleted T cells, or PBMCs. Samples came from the ongoing ImmuneRACE study (first 160 participants) plus 1,254 subjects from 6 global collaborators. A de-identified subject ID, COVID-19 status, age in years and sex were almost always included in the sample metadata. Where available, HLA class I and class II types were taken from metadata supplied by the sample provider and were not determined by assay-based typing.

Overall results and qualifications from the work: Clinical and demographic metadata were provided uncurated, with the amount varying by source and participant.

CDR1 is given as MDHEN and CDR2 as SYDVKM, both from the germline V gene. Including the terminal cysteine and phenylalanine, the CDR3 comprises 17 residues. Of the read, only the CDR3 DNA is kept; its 51 bases are in frame from base 1. V lost 6 bases and J lost 1 base, and the count of bases not matched to a germline gene is 11. TCRbeta CDR3 regions were amplified from genomic DNA by means of the immunoSEQ Assay, a bias-controlled multiplex PCR. The original methods were these. The number of nucleated cells in each sample was estimated from the amplification of reference gene primers within the assay. To quantify the absolute abundance of each unique TCRbeta CDR3 rearrangement, sequence reads were collapsed and filtered. For each sample, productive Simpson clonality was calculated as the square root of Simpson's diversity index over productive rearrangements. TCRdb took this table from immuneACCESS and kept in-frame rearrangements with V and J called. Such tables lack part of the clones; where checked against another copy, unresolved V genes explain under half of the gap, and the rest is unexplained. V and J calls and clone size come straight from that table; D and trimming were deduced from the DNA. This sample comprises about 64,000 clones, around 79% of them detected only once. More than 8% of the sample is in the top ten clones.

Recombination connected TRBV28 to TRBJ2-7, with 11 junctional bases fitting TRBD2. The sample taken for sequencing was peripheral blood. The receptor was isolated from a human donor in a cohort sampled during active COVID-19. At the DNA level, the sequence is TGTGCCAGCAGCCTACCCGGACTAGCGGGTCTTTCCTACGAGCAGTACTTC. This translates into CASSLPGLAGLSYEQYF.